The rows below give T cell receptor beta chains drawn from one sample of a study of cytomegalovirus exposure and HLA in healthy donors. Clones were sequenced by immunoSEQ multiplex PCR, and TCRdb holds only the in-frame ones, with some missing. Of around 180,000 clones in the sample, 65% to 85% were seen once. Material: PBMCs. These receptors all come from a man aged 60 to 75 in good health and CMV-seronegative. Each CDR3 is given with its conserved first and last residue. A D gene is named only where the DNA matches it firmly. Clone size is shown for a subset of rows, as once, few, many or a class of expanded clone.

cdr3_nt	cdr3_aa	clone_size	d_call	v_call	j_call
TGTGCCAGCAGTGAATTGGTTGGACAGGGGGAAGCTTTCTTT	CASSELVGQGEAFF	few	TRBD1	TRBV25-1	TRBJ1-1
TGTGCCAGCAGCTCCGAACGGACTAGCGGTTACAATGAGCAGTTCTTC	CASSSERTSGYNEQFF	few	TRBD2	TRBV9	TRBJ2-1
TGCGCCAGCAGCTTACGGGAGAGCTACGAGCAGTACTTC	CASSLRESYEQYF	once	.	TRBV5-1	TRBJ2-7
TGTGCCAGCAGTTCCGGGACAGGGAATTCCTACGAGCAGTACTTC	CASSSGTGNSYEQYF	.	TRBD1	TRBV6-1	TRBJ2-7
TGTGCCTCTCACCGGGGCGGGGCAGTCTATGGCTACACCTTC	CASHRGGAVYGYTF	.	.	TRBV2	TRBJ1-2
TGCGCCAGCAGCTTGGAGAGTCCGCGACAGGGGAACTACGAGCAGTACTTC	CASSLESPRQGNYEQYF	.	TRBD1	TRBV5-1	TRBJ2-7
TGTGCCAGCAGCGCGGGGTGGAGGGATTCCTACGAGCAGTACTTC	CASSAGWRDSYEQYF	.	.	TRBV9	TRBJ2-7
TGTGCCAGCTCACGGGGGACTTCGATGAATGAAAAACTGTTTTTT	CASSRGTSMNEKLFF	.	.	TRBV18	TRBJ1-4
TGTGCCAGCAGCTTGCGACCCGGGGGGCAAAACACTGAAGCTTTCTTT	CASSLRPGGQNTEAFF	few	.	TRBV5-5	TRBJ1-1
TGTGCCAGTAGGACAGGGACCGAGACCCAGTACTTC	CASRTGTETQYF	.	TRBD1	TRBV19	TRBJ2-5
TGTGCCTGGGGACAGGGTATCGGCTACACCTTC	CAWGQGIGYTF	few	TRBD1	TRBV30	TRBJ1-2
TGTGCCAGCAGCCACATGGAGGGATTGTATGGCTACACCTTC	CASSHMEGLYGYTF	.	.	TRBV7-9	TRBJ1-2
TGTGCCAGCATCAGAGACAGGCTGGTTGGGTACGAGCAGTACTTC	CASIRDRLVGYEQYF	.	.	TRBV28	TRBJ2-7
TGTGCCATCGGGTCGTCTAGCGGGAGGGGGGAGCAGTACTTC	CAIGSSSGRGEQYF	few	TRBD2	TRBV10-3	TRBJ2-7
TGTGCCAGCAGCTCAAACATAGACTCCTATGAGCAGTTCTTC	CASSSNIDSYEQFF	few	.	TRBV7-9	TRBJ2-1
TGCGCCAGCAGGCCCCGACAGGCTGAGTCATCTGGAAACACCATATATTTT	CASRPRQAESSGNTIYF	.	.	TRBV5-1	TRBJ1-3
TGCGCCAGCAGGTCGGGACTCAGCTCTGGAAACACCATATATTTT	CASRSGLSSGNTIYF	.	.	TRBV5-1	TRBJ1-3
TGTGCCAGTAGTAGGGCAGGGGTCAATCAGCCCCAGCATTTT	CASSRAGVNQPQHF	.	.	TRBV19	TRBJ1-5
TGTGCCAGCAGCTTAGGCTGGACTAGCAGGAATGAGCAGTTCTTC	CASSLGWTSRNEQFF	.	TRBD2	TRBV11-2	TRBJ2-1
TGTGCCAGCTCACCACGCTCGGGTCAGTGGGAGACCCAGTACTTC	CASSPRSGQWETQYF	once	.	TRBV18	TRBJ2-5
TGTGCCAGCAGCTTAACAGGGACAGGGGAAGAGACCCAGTACTTC	CASSLTGTGEETQYF	once	TRBD1	TRBV5-6	TRBJ2-5
TGTGCCAGCAGCATATATGGTTCGGGGGTCGCCATCACTGAAGCTTTCTTT	CASSIYGSGVAITEAFF	.	.	TRBV7-6	TRBJ1-1
TGTGCCAGCAGCTACATAGCGGGGGGGCCTCAAGAGACCCAGTACTTC	CASSYIAGGPQETQYF	once	TRBD2	TRBV11-2	TRBJ2-5
TGCGCCAGCAGCGGGGAAGGACAGGGGGCGTTTGGCTATGGCTACACCTTC	CASSGEGQGAFGYGYTF	.	TRBD1	TRBV5-1	TRBJ1-2
TGTGCCAGTAGTATGGCCCACACAGATACGCAGTATTTT	CASSMAHTDTQYF	.	.	TRBV19	TRBJ2-3
TGTGCCACCAGCAGAGGCGTAGGGGGCGTATCACCCCTCCACTTT	CATSRGVGGVSPLHF	.	TRBD1	TRBV15	TRBJ1-6
TGTGCCAGCCGCCGGGACAGGAGTACCACCGGGGAGCTGTTTTTT	CASRRDRSTTGELFF	.	TRBD1	TRBV10-3	TRBJ2-2
TGCGCCAGCAGCTCAACTAGCACAGATACGCAGTATTTT	CASSSTSTDTQYF	.	.	TRBV5-1	TRBJ2-3
TGCGCCAGCAGCTTGGGGACACCATGTGAAGCTTTCTTT	CASSLGTPCEAFF	.	.	TRBV5-1	TRBJ1-1
TGTGCCAGCAGCCCCGGGCTGGGGGACAGGGGAGCAAACGAGCAGTACTTC	CASSPGLGDRGANEQYF	.	TRBD1	TRBV5-4	TRBJ2-7
TGTGCCAGCAGCCAAGACTACCATCAAACCTACGAGCAGTACTTC	CASSQDYHQTYEQYF	.	.	TRBV4-2	TRBJ2-7
TGTGCCAGCAGCTTAGATCTCGGGGGACAGCCCCAGCATTTT	CASSLDLGGQPQHF	.	.	TRBV7-9	TRBJ1-5
TGTGCCAGCAGCCCAGAGGGAATCGGGGAGCTGTTTTTT	CASSPEGIGELFF	.	.	TRBV9	TRBJ2-2
TGCGCCAGCAGCTTGGGCGTAGGTCCTACGAGGGAGCAGTACTTC	CASSLGVGPTREQYF	.	.	TRBV5-1	TRBJ2-5
TGTGCCAGCAGTTTCGGAGGGGCTAGCGGGTACAGCACAGATACGCAGTATTTT	CASSFGGASGYSTDTQYF	.	TRBD2	TRBV5-6	TRBJ2-3
TGTGCCAGCAGCCCCCTGACAGGGGCCTACGAGCAGTACTTC	CASSPLTGAYEQYF	.	TRBD1	TRBV6-1	TRBJ2-7
TGTGCCAGCTCACCACTCGGGACAGGGGGCTCTGGGGCCAACGTCCTGACTTTC	CASSPLGTGGSGANVLTF	.	TRBD1	TRBV18	TRBJ2-6
TGTGCCAGCAGCCGACAGGGAGTAGAGACCCAGTACTTC	CASSRQGVETQYF	.	TRBD1	TRBV11-3	TRBJ2-5
TGTGCCAGCAGCTTCATAGCGTATAGCTCCTACGAGCAGTACTTC	CASSFIAYSSYEQYF	.	.	TRBV7-2	TRBJ2-7
TGTGCCAGCAGTGAAGTACCCACAGGGGCCCAGCCCCAGCATTTT	CASSEVPTGAQPQHF	.	TRBD1	TRBV6-1	TRBJ1-5
TGTGCCAGCAGCTTAGGCGGTTCTAGAACAGATACGCAGTATTTT	CASSLGGSRTDTQYF	few	.	TRBV7-6	TRBJ2-3
TGTGCCAGCTCACCTCTCAGACTGGGTAGTACGGGCAATGAGCAGTTCTTC	CASSPLRLGSTGNEQFF	.	.	TRBV18	TRBJ2-1
TGTGCCAGCAGCTTGGGAGACAGGGGGTATTCGTGGGAGCAGTACTTC	CASSLGDRGYSWEQYF	.	TRBD1	TRBV5-4	TRBJ2-7
TGCGCCAGCAGCTCGCCTCAAGCGGGGGTCACAGATACGCAGTATTTT	CASSSPQAGVTDTQYF	.	TRBD2	TRBV5-1	TRBJ2-3
TGTGCCAGCAGCGAAAACAGGGGGCCCTATGGCTACACCTTC	CASSENRGPYGYTF	.	TRBD1	TRBV9	TRBJ1-2
TGTGCCAGCAGCTTATTCGGGAGCACAGATACGCAGTATTTT	CASSLFGSTDTQYF	.	.	TRBV13	TRBJ2-3
TGTGCCAGCAGTTTATATTTCCGACAGTCGAAGGATCAGCCCCAGCATTTT	CASSLYFRQSKDQPQHF	few	.	TRBV28	TRBJ1-5
TGCGCCAGCAGCACCAGGGCAGGGGGTTCCTATGGCTACCCCTTC	CASSTRAGGSYGYPF	.	TRBD1	TRBV5-1	TRBJ1-2
TGTGCCAGCAGCCCTCCGGGACAGCAAGAGACCCAGTACTTC	CASSPPGQQETQYF	once	TRBD1	TRBV11-1	TRBJ2-5
TGTGCCAGTTCTAATACGGAGGACAGTGGAGTCAACTATGGCTACACCTTC	CASSNTEDSGVNYGYTF	.	.	TRBV19	TRBJ1-2
TGTGCCAGCAGCTGGGGGGGTGAGCAGTTCTTC	CASSWGGEQFF	.	TRBD2	TRBV7-3	TRBJ2-1
TGTGCCAGCAGCTTGGGGGACAGGGGGAGCAATCAGCCCCAGCATTTT	CASSLGDRGSNQPQHF	.	TRBD1	TRBV5-8	TRBJ1-5
TGTGCCAGCAGTGAACAGGGTGAGGGATACACTGAAGCTTTCTTT	CASSEQGEGYTEAFF	.	.	TRBV6-4	TRBJ1-1
TGCGCCAGCAGCCCGGCTCGGGAGATTACGGGCAATGAGCAGTTCTTC	CASSPAREITGNEQFF	.	.	TRBV5-1	TRBJ2-1
TGTGCCAGCAGTTTGGGGGGAGCCGGGGGGACTACTGAAGCTTTCTTT	CASSLGGAGGTTEAFF	.	.	TRBV28	TRBJ1-1